These 17 T cell receptor beta chains were sequenced from one sample in a study of T cell changes during pregnancy in multiple sclerosis. Here immunoSEQ multiplex PCR was the method, and the copy in TCRdb shows in-frame clones only, minus some. In the table there are under 110,000 clones, under 95% of which are singletons. Sequencing was performed on peripheral blood, taken after pregnancy. The receptors here all came from a female donor with multiple sclerosis, enrolled in a pregnancy study.

The rearrangement joins TRBV18 to TRBJ1-5; D gene unclear. The CDR3 sequence is 14 residues long. The V gene lost 3 bases and the J gene lost 7 bases, with 13 bases spanning the gap. Germline values: CDR1 KGHSH, CDR2 LQKENI. The CDR3 is CASSPQRTEQPQHF. CDR3 DNA: TGTGCCAGCTCACCTCAGCGGACGGAGCAGCCCCAGCATTTT. Using reference TRBV18 and TRBJ1-5 for the parts outside the CDR3, the full variable domain is NAGVMQNPRHLVRRRGQEARLRCSPMKGHSHVYWYRQLPEEGLKFMVYLQKENIIDESGMPKERFSAEFPKEGPSILRIQQVVRGDSAAYFCASSPQRTEQPQHFGDGTRLSIL.

J is TRBJ1-2 and V is TRBV10-3, with TRBD1 as a possible D gene (5 bases). Germline CDR1 and CDR2: ENHRY and SYGVKD. The V end was cut by 0 bases, the J end by 4 bases, with 9 bases between. There are 14 residues in the CDR3. The CDR3 region is CAISESGGTYGYTF. The DNA for the CDR3 is TGTGCCATCAGTGAGTCCGGGGGGACCTATGGCTACACCTTC.

The sample holds one count of this clone. The chain carries TRBV29-1 and TRBJ2-1; D remains ambiguous. Trimming removed 6 bases at V and 12 bases at J, with 12 bases between. The CDR3 length is 10 residues. In germline, CDR1 is SQVTM, CDR2 ANQGSEA. This CDR3 reads CSVAHLGQFF. DNA of the CDR3: TGCAGCGTGGCCCACCTAGGGCAGTTCTTC.

J is TRBJ1-1 and V is TRBV11-1, with TRBD1 identical over 7 bases. V shed 9 bases, J shed 7 bases, and the junction held 17 bases outside the gene matches. This CDR3 comprises 15 residues. Germline V gene data show CDR1 as SGHAT and CDR2 as FQDESV (reference sequence). The CDR3 DNA is TGTGCCAGTACGGGACAGCGAGTAGGCGGTAGTGAAGCTTTCTTT. Its protein is CASTGQRVGGSEAFF.

The rearrangement joins TRBV5-4 to TRBJ2-5; D is undetermined. CDR3 length: 13 residues. In germline, CDR1 is SGHNT, CDR2 YYREEE (reference sequence). V was cut by 0 bases and J by 1 base, with 4 bases left in between. The CDR3 bases are TGTGCCAGCAGCTTGGAGCGCCAAGAGACCCAGTACTTC. Amino acids: CASSLERQETQYF.

V usage is TRBV11-2 and J usage is TRBJ2-2; 10 nucleotides agree with TRBD2. V lost 5 bases, J lost 2 bases, and 5 bases stayed unmatched. The V gene's germline CDR1 is SGHAT and CDR2 FQNNGV. This CDR3 spans 16 amino acids. For the CDR3, the DNA is TGTGCCAGCAGCAACAGCGGGAGGGATAACACCGGGGAGCTGTTTTTT. Translation gives CASSNSGRDNTGELFF.

V and J are TRBV27 and TRBJ2-1; 7 bases match TRBD2. The J segment lost 0 bases and the V segment lost 5 bases, leaving 13 bases of the junction unmatched. This CDR3 is built from 18 residues. Germline assignment: CDR1 MNHEY and CDR2 SMNVEV (reference sequence). This CDR3 is CASSQGSGGSSSYNEQFF. The DNA for the CDR3 is TGTGCCAGCAGTCAGGGTTCTGGCGGGAGTTCCTCCTACAATGAGCAGTTCTTC.

The count of this clone is one. The chain employs TRBV14 and TRBJ2-7; TRBD1 aligns across 10 bases. The CDR3 totals 16 residues. CDR1 is SGHDN, CDR2 FVKESK, per germline. J was trimmed by 3 bases and V by 5 bases; bases with no gene match: 10. CDR3 sequence: CASSIMGGTGDYEQYF. CDR3 DNA: TGTGCCAGCAGCATAATGGGAGGGACAGGGGACTACGAGCAGTACTTC.

This chain joins TRBV5-4 and TRBJ1-2; D gene uncertain. Deletions cut 0 bases from V and 6 bases from J, with 12 bases between. Germline values: CDR1 SGHNT, CDR2 YYREEE (reference sequence). The CDR3 has 14 residues. CDR3: CASSLEAPSDGYTF. DNA for the CDR3: TGTGCCAGCAGCTTGGAAGCCCCCTCCGATGGCTACACCTTC.

The V call is TRBV19, the J call TRBJ2-1, with D possibly being TRBD2 (6 bases). The CDR3 has 14 amino acids. Between the trimmed V and J ends, which lost 4 bases and 5 bases, there was a span of 12 bases. Germline lookup yields CDR1 LNHDA and CDR2 SQIVND (reference sequence). As DNA, the CDR3 is TGTGCCAGTAGTAACCGGGACTGGAACAATGAGCAGTTCTTC. Amino acids: CASSNRDWNNEQFF.

CDR3 amino acids: CASSLAGAAGNTIYF. CDR3 DNA sequence: TGCGCCAGCAGCTTGGCAGGGGCGGCTGGAAACACCATATATTTT. J is TRBJ1-3 and V is TRBV5-1; D perhaps matches TRBD1 (6 bases). The length of the CDR3 is 15 residues. CDR1 is SGHRS, CDR2 YFSETQ, per germline. Trimming cost V 0 bases and J 2 bases, with 9 bases left between them.

The chain has TRBV11-3 and TRBJ1-1; D ambiguous. The CDR3 sequence is 14 residues long. CDR1 and CDR2 from the germline V gene are SGHNT and YENEEA. Trimming stripped 1 base from V and 1 base from J, with 7 bases between. CDR3 DNA: TGTGCCAGCAGCTTAGGGTCAGGGAACACTGAAGCTTTCTTT. It codes for CASSLGSGNTEAFF.

The genes are TRBV30 and TRBJ1-1, with 7 nucleotides matching TRBD1. The CDR3 has 16 amino acids. With 3 bases clipped from V and 5 bases from J, the junction kept 15 bases outside the gene matches. Germline CDR1 reads GTSNPN; CDR2 reads SVGIG (reference sequence). The CDR3 nucleotides are TGTGCCTGGAGCAACAGGGGTCCTACCCTTAAGACTGAAGCTTTCTTT. Its protein is CAWSNRGPTLKTEAFF.

This sequence joins TRBV2 and TRBJ2-1, with 7 bases identical to TRBD2. The CDR3 length is 17 residues. V was clipped by 8 bases and J by 5 bases; unmatched bases: 18. CDR1 is SNHLY, CDR2 FYNNEI, per germline. The CDR3 spells CASPEGKRGQLNNEQFF. The CDR3 DNA reads as TGTGCCAGCCCCGAGGGAAAGCGGGGCCAACTCAACAATGAGCAGTTCTTC.

To note about this clone: At the DNA level, this CDR3 is encoded by other sequences in the same sample as well. V gene TRBV5-1 combines with J gene TRBJ2-7, with TRBD2 matching over 7 bases. V trimming: 1 base; J trimming: 1 base; junction bases outside the gene matches: 2. Germline V gene data show CDR1 as SGHRS and CDR2 as YFSETQ. This CDR3 spans 14 amino acids. The CDR3 nucleotides read TGCGCCAGCAGCTTGTCGGGGGGATCCTACGAGCAGTACTTC. Protein: CASSLSGGSYEQYF.

This CDR3 is CASSINSGAGDTQYF. CDR3 DNA: TGTGCCAGTAGTATAAATAGCGGGGCCGGAGATACGCAGTATTTT. This chain links TRBV19 with TRBJ2-3; 8 nucleotides match TRBD2. In germline, CDR1 is LNHDA, CDR2 SQIVND (reference sequence). Trimming at V came to 2 bases and at J to 5 bases, leaving 6 bases not matched to a gene. This CDR3 comprises 15 residues.

V and J are TRBV4-1 and TRBJ2-5; D possibly corresponds to TRBD2 (7 bases). The CDR3 is made up of 16 amino acids. Germline-derived CDR1 and CDR2 are MGHRA and YSYEKL. Trimming left V 1 base short and J 1 base short, with 13 bases between. The CDR3 sequence is CASSQGRGGLQETQYF. CDR3 nucleotide sequence: TGCGCCAGCAGCCAAGGGAGGGGGGGCCTCCAAGAGACCCAGTACTTC.